Included here is one T cell receptor (beta chain) sequence, with context. The length of the CDR3 is 15 residues. Germline loops: CDR1 LGHNT, CDR2 FRNRAP. Trimming cost V 6 bases and J 7 bases; bases outside gene matches: 5. The data stem from a study of cytomegalovirus exposure and HLA in healthy donors. Here immunoSEQ multiplex PCR was the method, and the copy in TCRdb shows in-frame clones only, minus some. The sample gives some 85,000 clones, about 95% of which show up once; roughly 1.3% is in the top ten. The clonotype comes from a woman between 18 and 30 years old in good health and CMV-seronegative. The sample comprised PBMCs. This chain uses TRBV12-5 with TRBJ2-1; 14 bases line up with TRBD2. CDR3 nucleotides: TGTGCTAGTGGAAGGACTAGCGGGGGGCTTAATGAGCAGTTCTTC. Translated: CASGRTSGGLNEQFF. Full variable domain (rest looked up from reference TRBV12-5 and TRBJ2-1): DARVTQTPRHKVTEMGQEVTMRCQPILGHNTVFWYRQTMMQGLELLAYFRNRAPLDDSGMPKDRFSAEMPDATLATLKIQPSEPRDSAVYFCASGRTSGGLNEQFFGPGTRLTVL.